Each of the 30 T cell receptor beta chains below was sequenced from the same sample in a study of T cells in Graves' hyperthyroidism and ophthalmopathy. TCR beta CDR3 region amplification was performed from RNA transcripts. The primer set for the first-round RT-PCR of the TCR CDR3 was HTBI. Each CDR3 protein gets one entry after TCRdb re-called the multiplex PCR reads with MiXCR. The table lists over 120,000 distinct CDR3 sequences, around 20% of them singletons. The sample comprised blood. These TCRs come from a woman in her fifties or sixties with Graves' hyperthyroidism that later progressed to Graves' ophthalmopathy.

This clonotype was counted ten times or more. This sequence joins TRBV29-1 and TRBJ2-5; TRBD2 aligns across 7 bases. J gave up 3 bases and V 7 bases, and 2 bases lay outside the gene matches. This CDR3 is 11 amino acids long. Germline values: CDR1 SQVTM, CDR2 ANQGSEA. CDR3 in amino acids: CSAAGEETQYF. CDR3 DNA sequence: TGCAGCGCCGCGGGGGAAGAGACCCAGTACTTC.

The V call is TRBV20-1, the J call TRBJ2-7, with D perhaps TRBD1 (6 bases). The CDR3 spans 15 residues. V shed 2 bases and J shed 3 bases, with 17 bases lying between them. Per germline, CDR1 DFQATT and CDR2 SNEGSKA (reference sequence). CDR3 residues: CSARKAGTPNYEQYF. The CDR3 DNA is TGCAGTGCTAGAAAGGCCGGGACACCCAACTACGAGCAGTACTTC.

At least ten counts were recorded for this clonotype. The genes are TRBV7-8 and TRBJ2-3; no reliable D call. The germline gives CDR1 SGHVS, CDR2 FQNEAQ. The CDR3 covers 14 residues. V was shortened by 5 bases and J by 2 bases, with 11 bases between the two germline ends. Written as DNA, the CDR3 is TGTGCCAGCAGCCGAGTGAAACCCACAGATACGCAGTATTTT. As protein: CASSRVKPTDTQYF.

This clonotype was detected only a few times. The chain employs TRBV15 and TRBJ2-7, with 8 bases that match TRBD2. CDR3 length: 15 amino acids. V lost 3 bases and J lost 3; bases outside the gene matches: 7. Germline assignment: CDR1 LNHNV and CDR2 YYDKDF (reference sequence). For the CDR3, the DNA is TGTGCCACCAGCAGGTCGAGCGGGAGAAACTACGAGCAGTACTTC. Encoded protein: CATSRSSGRNYEQYF.

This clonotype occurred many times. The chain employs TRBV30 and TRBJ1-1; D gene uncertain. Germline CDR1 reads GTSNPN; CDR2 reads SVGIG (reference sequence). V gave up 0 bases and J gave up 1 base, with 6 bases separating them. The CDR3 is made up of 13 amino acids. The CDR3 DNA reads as TGTGCCTGGAGTGTTCAGAAGAACACTGAAGCTTTCTTT. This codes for CAWSVQKNTEAFF.

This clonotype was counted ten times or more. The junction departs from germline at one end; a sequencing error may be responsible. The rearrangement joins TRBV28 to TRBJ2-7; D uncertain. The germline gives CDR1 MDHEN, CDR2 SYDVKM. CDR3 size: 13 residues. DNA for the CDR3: TGTGCCAACAGTTCCCAGTGGGCCTACGAGCAGTACTTC. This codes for CANSSQWAYEQYF. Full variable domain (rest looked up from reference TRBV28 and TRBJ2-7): DVKVTQSSRYLVKRTGEKVFLECVQDMDHENMFWYRQDPGLGLRLIYFSYDVKMKEKGDIPEGYSVSREKKERFSLILESASTNQTSMYLCANSSQWAYEQYFGPGTRLTVT.

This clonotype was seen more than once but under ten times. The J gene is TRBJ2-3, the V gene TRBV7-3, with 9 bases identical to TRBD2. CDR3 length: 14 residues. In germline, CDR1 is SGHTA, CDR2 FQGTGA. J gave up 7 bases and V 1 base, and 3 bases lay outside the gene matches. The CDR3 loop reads CASSLNSGSHTQYF. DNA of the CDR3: TGTGCCAGCAGCTTAAATAGCGGGAGCCATACGCAGTATTTT. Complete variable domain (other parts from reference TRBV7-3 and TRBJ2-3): GAGVSQTPSNKVTEKGKYVELRCDPISGHTALYWYRQSLGQGPEFLIYFQGTGAADDSGLPNDRFFAVRPEGSVSTLKIQRTERGDSAVYLCASSLNSGSHTQYFGPGTRLTVL.

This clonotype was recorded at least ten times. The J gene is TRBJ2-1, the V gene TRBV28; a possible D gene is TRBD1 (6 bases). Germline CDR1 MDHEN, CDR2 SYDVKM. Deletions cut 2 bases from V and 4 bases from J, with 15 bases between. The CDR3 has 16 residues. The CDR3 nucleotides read TGTGCCAGCAGTTTAAGGGGCAAGGGGGTTTACAATGAGCAGTTCTTC. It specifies CASSLRGKGVYNEQFF.

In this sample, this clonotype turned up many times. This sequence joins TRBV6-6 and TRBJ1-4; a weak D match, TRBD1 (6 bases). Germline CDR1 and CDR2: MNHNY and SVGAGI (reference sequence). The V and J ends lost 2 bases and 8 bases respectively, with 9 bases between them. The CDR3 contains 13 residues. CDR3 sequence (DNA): TGTGCCAGCAGTTACGGCGGACAGGAAAAACTGTTTTTT. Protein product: CASSYGGQEKLFF.

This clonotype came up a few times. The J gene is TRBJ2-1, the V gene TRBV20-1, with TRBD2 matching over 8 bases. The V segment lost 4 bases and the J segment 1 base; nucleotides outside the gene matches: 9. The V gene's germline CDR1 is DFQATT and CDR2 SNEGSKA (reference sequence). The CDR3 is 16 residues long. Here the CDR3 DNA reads TGCAGTGCTAATTCCGGGAGGGCAAGGTCCTACAATGAGCAGTTCTTC. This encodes CSANSGRARSYNEQFF.

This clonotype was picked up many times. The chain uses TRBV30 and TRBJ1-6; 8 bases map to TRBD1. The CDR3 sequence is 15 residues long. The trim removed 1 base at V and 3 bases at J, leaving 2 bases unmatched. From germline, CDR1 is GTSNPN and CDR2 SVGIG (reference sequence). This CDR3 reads CAWSAGQGYNSPLHF. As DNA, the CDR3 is TGTGCCTGGAGTGCCGGACAGGGCTATAATTCACCCCTCCACTTT.

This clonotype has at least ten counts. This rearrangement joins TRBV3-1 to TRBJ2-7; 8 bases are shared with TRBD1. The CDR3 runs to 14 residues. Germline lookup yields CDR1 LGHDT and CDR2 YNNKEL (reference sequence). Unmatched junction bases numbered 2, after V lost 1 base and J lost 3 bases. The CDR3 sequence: CASSQGTGRYEQYF. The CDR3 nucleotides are TGTGCCAGCAGCCAAGGGACAGGGCGCTACGAGCAGTACTTC.

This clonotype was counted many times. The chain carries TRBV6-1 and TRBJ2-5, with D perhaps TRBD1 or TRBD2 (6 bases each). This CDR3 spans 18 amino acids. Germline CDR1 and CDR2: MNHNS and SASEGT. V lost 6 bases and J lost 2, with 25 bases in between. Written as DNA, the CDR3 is TGTGCCAGCAGCCCGTTGGGGGCCTTGATAGCGGTTCAAGAGACCCAGTACTTC. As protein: CASSPLGALIAVQETQYF.

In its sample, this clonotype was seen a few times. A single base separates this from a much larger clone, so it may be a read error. CDR3 protein: CASTRKASYEQYF. Written as DNA, the CDR3 is TGTGCCTCGACTAGAAAGGCCTCCTACGAGCAGTACTTC. This chain links TRBV6-1 with TRBJ2-7; TRBD2 might be the D (6 bases). Between the trimmed V and J ends, which lost 11 bases and 0 bases, there was a span of 14 bases. Per germline, CDR1 MNHNS and CDR2 SASEGT. The CDR3 sequence is 13 residues long.

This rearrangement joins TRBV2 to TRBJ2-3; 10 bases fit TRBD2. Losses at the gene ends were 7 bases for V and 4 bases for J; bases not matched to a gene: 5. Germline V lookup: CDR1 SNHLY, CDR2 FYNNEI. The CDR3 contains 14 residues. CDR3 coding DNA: TGTGCCAGCACCCGAGCGGGAGGGCCAGATACGCAGTATTTT. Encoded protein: CASTRAGGPDTQYF.

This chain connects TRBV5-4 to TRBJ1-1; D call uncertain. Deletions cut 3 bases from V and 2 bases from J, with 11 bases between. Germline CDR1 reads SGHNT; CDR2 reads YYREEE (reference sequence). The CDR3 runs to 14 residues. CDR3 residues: CASSYSQRNTEAFF. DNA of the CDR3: TGTGCCAGCAGCTATTCACAGAGAAACACTGAAGCTTTCTTT.

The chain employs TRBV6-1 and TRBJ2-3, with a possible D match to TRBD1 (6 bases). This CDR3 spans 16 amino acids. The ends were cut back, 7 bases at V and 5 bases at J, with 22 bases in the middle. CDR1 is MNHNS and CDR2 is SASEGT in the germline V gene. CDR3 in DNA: TGTGCCAGCATCCACAGGGAAGGATGGGTCCGAGATACGCAGTATTTT. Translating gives CASIHREGWVRDTQYF.

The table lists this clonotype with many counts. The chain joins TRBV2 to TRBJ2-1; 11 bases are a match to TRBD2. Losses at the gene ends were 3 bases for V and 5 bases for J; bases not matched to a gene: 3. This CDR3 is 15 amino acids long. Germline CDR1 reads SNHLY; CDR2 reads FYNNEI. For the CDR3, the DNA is TGTGCCAGCAGTGATGTGACTAGCGGGAACAATGAGCAGTTCTTC. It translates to CASSDVTSGNNEQFF.

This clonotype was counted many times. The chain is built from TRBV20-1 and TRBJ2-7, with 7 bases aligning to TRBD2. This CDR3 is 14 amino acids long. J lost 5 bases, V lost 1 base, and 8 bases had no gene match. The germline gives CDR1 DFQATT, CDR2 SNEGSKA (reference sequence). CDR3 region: CSARGPSGADEQYF. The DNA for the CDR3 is TGCAGTGCTAGAGGGCCTAGCGGAGCCGACGAGCAGTACTTC.

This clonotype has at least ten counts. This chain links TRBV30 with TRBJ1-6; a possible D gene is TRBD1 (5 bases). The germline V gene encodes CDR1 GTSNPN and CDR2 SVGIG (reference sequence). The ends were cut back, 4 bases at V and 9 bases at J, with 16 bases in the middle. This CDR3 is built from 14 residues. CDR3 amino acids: CAWKVSRGFSPLHF. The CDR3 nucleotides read TGTGCCTGGAAGGTATCTCGGGGGTTTTCACCCCTCCACTTT.

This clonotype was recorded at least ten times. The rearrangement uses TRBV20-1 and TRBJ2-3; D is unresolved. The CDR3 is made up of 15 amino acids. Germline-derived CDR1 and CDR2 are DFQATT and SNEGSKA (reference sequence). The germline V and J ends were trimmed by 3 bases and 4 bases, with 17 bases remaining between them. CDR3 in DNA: TGCAGTGCTAGTGATCCGCCCCGCAGCTCAGATACGCAGTATTTT. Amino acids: CSASDPPRSSDTQYF.

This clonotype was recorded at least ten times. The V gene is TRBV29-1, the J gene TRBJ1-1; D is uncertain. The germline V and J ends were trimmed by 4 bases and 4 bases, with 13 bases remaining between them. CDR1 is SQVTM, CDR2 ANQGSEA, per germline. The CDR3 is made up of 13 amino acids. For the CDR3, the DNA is TGCAGCGTTGTGTGGGGTGCGGGCACTGAAGCTTTCTTT. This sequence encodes CSVVWGAGTEAFF.

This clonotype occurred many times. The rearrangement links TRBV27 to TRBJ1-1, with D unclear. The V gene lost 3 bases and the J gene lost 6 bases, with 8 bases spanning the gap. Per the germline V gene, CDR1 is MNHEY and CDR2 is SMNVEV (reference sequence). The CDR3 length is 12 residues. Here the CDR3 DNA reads TGTGCCAGCAGTTTTCTGGGATCTGAAGCTTTCTTT. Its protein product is CASSFLGSEAFF.

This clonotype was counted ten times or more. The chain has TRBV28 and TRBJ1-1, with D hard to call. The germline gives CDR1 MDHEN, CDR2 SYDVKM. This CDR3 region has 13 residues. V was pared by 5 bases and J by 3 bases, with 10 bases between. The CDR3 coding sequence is TGTGCCAGCAGTCCACCGCTTTACACTGAAGCTTTCTTT. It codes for CASSPPLYTEAFF.

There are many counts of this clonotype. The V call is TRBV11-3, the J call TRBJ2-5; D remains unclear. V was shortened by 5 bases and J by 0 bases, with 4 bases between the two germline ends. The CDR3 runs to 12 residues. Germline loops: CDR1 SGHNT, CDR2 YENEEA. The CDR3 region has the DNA TGTGCCAGCAGCCGAGACCAAGAGACCCAGTACTTC. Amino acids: CASSRDQETQYF.

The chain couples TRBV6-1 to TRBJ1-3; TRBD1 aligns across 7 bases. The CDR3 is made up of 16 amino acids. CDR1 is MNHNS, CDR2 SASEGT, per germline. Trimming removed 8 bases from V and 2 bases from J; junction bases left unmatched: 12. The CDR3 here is CASQIQGSPPGNTIYF. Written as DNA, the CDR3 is TGTGCCAGCCAAATACAGGGGTCTCCTCCTGGAAACACCATATATTTT.

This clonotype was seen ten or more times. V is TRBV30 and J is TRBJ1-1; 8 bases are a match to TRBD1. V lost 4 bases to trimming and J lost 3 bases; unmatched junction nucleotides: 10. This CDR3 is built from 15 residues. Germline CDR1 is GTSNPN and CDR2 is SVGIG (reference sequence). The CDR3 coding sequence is TGTGCCTGGAACCTTAGGACAGGGAAATACACTGAAGCTTTCTTT. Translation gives CAWNLRTGKYTEAFF.

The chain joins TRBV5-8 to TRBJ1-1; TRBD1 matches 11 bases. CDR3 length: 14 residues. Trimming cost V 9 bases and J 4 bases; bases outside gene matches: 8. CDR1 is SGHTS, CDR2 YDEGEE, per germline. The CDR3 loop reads CATNSGTGGTEAFF. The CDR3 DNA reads TGTGCCACAAACTCCGGGACAGGGGGCACTGAAGCTTTCTTT.

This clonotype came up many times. The CDR3 loop reads CASSRTSGYEQYF. CDR3 nucleotide sequence: TGTGCCAGCAGTAGGACTAGCGGCTACGAGCAGTACTTC. The V gene is TRBV6-1, the J gene TRBJ2-7; 10 bases match TRBD2. Germline loops: CDR1 MNHNS, CDR2 SASEGT. The ends lost 5 bases at V and 3 bases at J; junction bases unmatched: 1. This CDR3 comprises 13 residues.

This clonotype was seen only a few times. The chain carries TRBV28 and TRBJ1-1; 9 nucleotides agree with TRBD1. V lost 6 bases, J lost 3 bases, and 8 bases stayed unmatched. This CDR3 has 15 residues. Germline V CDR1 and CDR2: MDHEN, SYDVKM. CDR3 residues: CASSHLGQGYTEAFF. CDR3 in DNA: TGTGCCAGCAGCCACCTCGGACAGGGGTACACTGAAGCTTTCTTT.